This T cell receptor beta chain was captured by sequencing in a study of blood T cell repertoires in COVID-19. At the level of the study: Whether acute or convalescent, the COVID-19 samples came from the United States, Italy and Spain. PBMCs, B-cell-depleted T cells, or T cells were the source of the cDNA or gDNA that made up the material.

Authors' methods: Amplification of reference gene primers was used by the study to estimate nucleated cell counts. Data came from immunoSEQ multiplex PCR; TCRdb stores just in-frame clones and leaves some out. The V and J calls and the clone size are those of that table, but D and trimming were determined from the DNA. The sample yields about 32,000 clones, 80% to 90% seen once. V dropped 1 base and J dropped 5 bases, with 17 bases sitting between them. This CDR3 region has 17 residues. From germline, CDR1 is MNHNS and CDR2 SASEGT. This TCR was recovered from a woman of 80 years or more with active or convalescent COVID-19. The sample taken for sequencing was peripheral blood. The rearrangement joins TRBV6-1 to TRBJ1-4, with D possibly matching TRBD1 (5 bases). CDR3 coding DNA: TGTGCCAGCAGTGAAGGAACATTTGGGGCAGGAAATGAAAAACTGTTTTTT. Protein sequence: CASSEGTFGAGNEKLFF.